The entry that follows covers one TCR beta chain sequence. Its antigen is currently unknown. A junction boundary mismatches the germline segment, possibly from a read error. The source of the sample is a study of cytomegalovirus exposure and HLA in healthy donors. Study background: Most genotyped donors, approximately 81% of around 370, had Caucasian-associated genetic ancestry. Study results and limitations: In a later analysis, parvovirus B19, influenza, CMV and Epstein-Barr virus appeared linked to several top co-occurrence clusters.

60 Vbeta and 13 Jbeta primers were used in PCR. The repertoire was sequenced with immunoSEQ multiplex PCR; TCRdb's copy has only in-frame clones and lacks some. The sample has about 170,000 clones; the top ten hold about 0.8%. The sample was PBMCs. This TCR derives from a young woman in good health and CMV-seropositive.

The CDR3: CASTLGFRAGIHPLHF. In DNA, the CDR3 is TGTGCCAGCACCTTAGGGTTTAGGGCGGGAATTCACCCCCTCCACTTT. The chain has TRBV7-2 and TRBJ1-6; no definite D call. The CDR3 has 16 amino acids. CDR1 is SGHTA and CDR2 is FQGNSA in the germline V gene.